Below are 4 T cell receptor beta chains sequenced from a single sample in a study of blood T cell repertoires in COVID-19. The data were produced by immunoSEQ multiplex PCR, yet TCRdb's version contains in-frame clones alone and is incomplete. The sample has fewer than 500,000 clones, about 90% seen once. The specimen sequenced was PBMCs or T cells enriched from blood (not recorded which). These receptors originate from a woman aged 18-29 years who had recovered from COVID-19.

The chain is built from TRBV19 and TRBJ1-5; D call uncertain. Trimming pared 7 bases from V and 1 base from J, leaving 14 bases between. The germline CDR1 and CDR2 sequences are LNHDA and SQIVND (reference sequence). The CDR3 loop spans 15 amino acids. CDR3 DNA sequence: TGTGCCAGTAAGCTCGTCGGGGTAAGCAATCAGCCCCAGCATTTT. This sequence encodes CASKLVGVSNQPQHF.

This clone occurred a few times. The rearrangement links TRBV11-2 to TRBJ1-1, with 7 nucleotides matching TRBD1. The J segment lost 1 base and the V segment lost 5 bases, leaving 7 bases of the junction unmatched. Germline V CDR1 and CDR2: SGHAT, FQNNGV. The CDR3 loop spans 15 amino acids. Written as DNA, the CDR3 is TGTGCCAGCAGCATCGGACAGGCTTCGAACACTGAAGCTTTCTTT. Its protein is CASSIGQASNTEAFF.

The rearrangement uses TRBV4-1 and TRBJ1-6, with D maybe TRBD1 (6 bases). The V and J ends lost 4 bases and 9 bases respectively, with 16 bases between them. The germline gives CDR1 MGHRA, CDR2 YSYEKL. CDR3 size: 15 residues. DNA for the CDR3: TGCGCCAGCAGCCCTTTACGGGGGGCCGGTTCACCCCTCCACTTT. Amino acids: CASSPLRGAGSPLHF.

This clone was detected only a few times. This chain connects TRBV5-8 to TRBJ2-2; D might be TRBD2 (5 bases). Trimming pared 1 base from V and 7 bases from J, leaving 14 bases between. The CDR3 runs to 15 residues. Germline V gene sequence: CDR1 SGHTS, CDR2 YDEGEE. As DNA, the CDR3 is TGTGCCAGCAGCTTGAAACCGGGGTCGGGCGGGGAGCTGTTTTTT. Residues: CASSLKPGSGGELFF.